This TCR beta chain was recovered during a study of Tregs in tolerant kidney transplant recipients. CDR1 and CDR2 (germline): MNHNS, SASEGT. The CDR3 contains 14 residues. On this clone: Its antigen is unidentified.

Regulatory T cells were sorted from thawed PBMCs rested overnight at 37°C with approximately 190 IU/ml IL-2. TCRdb's table, derived via immunoSEQ multiplex PCR, lists solely in-frame clones and lacks some. The sample has 40,000 to 50,000 clones, about 90% seen once. The study, taken as a whole, reports: Expanding Tregs on activated donor B cells appeared to best identify donor-specific TCRbeta clones. Validation in larger populations is needed because few patients were studied.

Sequences were obtained from Tregs from blood. The source of this sequence is a human donor in good health. The chain employs TRBV6-1 and TRBJ2-5; 11 nucleotides agree with TRBD2. The J call may be incorrect, as the DNA end agrees better with TRBJ2-7. The CDR3 region has the DNA TGTGCCAGCAGTGTGTTAGCGGGAGGGTACGAGCAGTACTTC. As protein: CASSVLAGGYEQYF.